This TCR beta chain was sequenced during a study of metastatic and nonmetastatic thyroid tumors. Across the whole study: Repertoire comparison spanned blood and tumor or nodule tissue of malignant and benign thyroid patients.

With MiXCR, TCRdb reprocessed the PCR reads. The sample has tens of thousands of clones; less than 5% are singletons. CDR3 length: 17 amino acids. CDR1 is SEHNR, CDR2 FQNEAQ, per germline (reference sequence). Every patient was untreated before thyroid surgery. This clone has a handful of counts. A read error may account for a junction end that differs from germline. The origin of this receptor is a female donor with papillary thyroid cancer or a benign thyroid nodule (not recorded which). Some clones in this sample may be carry-over from other donors' samples. This chain uses TRBV7-9 with TRBJ2-2; D unresolved. The specimen was blood. In DNA, the CDR3 is TGTGCCATCAGCCTAGGAGCTGGCCCATCGTTACCCGGGGAGCTGTTTTTT. It codes for CAISLGAGPSLPGELFF.